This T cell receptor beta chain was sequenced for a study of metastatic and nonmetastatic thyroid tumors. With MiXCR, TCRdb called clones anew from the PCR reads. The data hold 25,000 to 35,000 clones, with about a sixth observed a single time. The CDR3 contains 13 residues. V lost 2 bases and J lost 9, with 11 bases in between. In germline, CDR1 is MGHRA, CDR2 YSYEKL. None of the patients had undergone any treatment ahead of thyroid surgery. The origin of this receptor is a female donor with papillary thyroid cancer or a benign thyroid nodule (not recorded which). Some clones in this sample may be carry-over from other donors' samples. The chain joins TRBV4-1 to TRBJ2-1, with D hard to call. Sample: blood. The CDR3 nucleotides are TGCGCCAGCAGCCAAACTCCCTTAGCTGAGCAGTTCTTC. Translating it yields CASSQTPLAEQFF.